This T cell receptor (beta chain) was documented in a study of brain T cells in children with intractable seizures. Study-wide findings and caveats: Pre-surgery blood may have been undersampled, hiding some clones. Viral specificity was inferred only from CDR3 similarity; HCMV serostatus was unknown.

Germline V CDR1 and CDR2: SEHNR, FQNEAQ (reference sequence). The CDR3 sequence is 13 residues long. The V segment lost 8 bases and the J segment 6 bases; nucleotides outside the gene matches: 10. Here immunoSEQ multiplex PCR was the method, and the copy in TCRdb shows in-frame clones only, minus some. The data contain a few hundred thousand clones, nearly 95% of them singletons. Time point here: blood from clinic visit 5 months post-surgery; TSC patient then seizure free. Surgery cases with the highest brain T cell transcript signatures were chosen for sequencing. Patients received at least one anti-epileptic drug before surgery. About this clone itself: Its antigen is undetermined.

Sequenced material: peripheral blood, taken about 5 months after surgery. This chain connects TRBV7-9 to TRBJ2-7; 7 nucleotides align to TRBD1. This receptor was obtained from a boy under two years old with tuberous sclerosis and intractable seizures. CDR3 loop: CASVEGQLSEQYF. In nucleotides, the CDR3 is TGTGCCAGCGTAGAGGGACAGCTTAGCGAGCAGTACTTC.